The 26 T cell receptor beta chains in this list originate from one sample, sequenced in a study of blood T cell repertoires in COVID-19. Data came from immunoSEQ multiplex PCR; TCRdb stores just in-frame clones and leaves some out. The data contain 150,000 or so clones, approximately 88% of them singletons. Sequencing was done on a sample of PBMCs or T cells enriched from blood (not recorded which). The receptors come from a man aged 70-80 years who had been exposed to COVID-19.

The V gene is TRBV7-3, the J gene TRBJ1-1; D not resolved. Germline CDR1 SGHTA, CDR2 FQGTGA. The ends were cut back, 5 bases at V and 3 bases at J, with 10 bases in the middle. There are 13 residues in the CDR3. The CDR3: CASSSLFDTEAFF. Written as DNA, the CDR3 is TGTGCCAGCAGCAGCTTATTCGACACTGAAGCTTTCTTT.

V is TRBV28 and J is TRBJ1-1; 9 bases agree with TRBD1. The CDR3 length is 15 residues. In germline, CDR1 is MDHEN, CDR2 SYDVKM. CDR3 region: CVTQGAYVGSTEAFF. The CDR3 nucleotides read TGTGTCACACAGGGGGCGTACGTCGGGAGCACTGAAGCTTTCTTT.

The V and J genes are TRBV7-9 and TRBJ1-1, with 12 bases fitting TRBD1. J was trimmed by 0 bases and V by 5 bases; bases with no gene match: 13. Per the germline V gene, CDR1 is SEHNR and CDR2 is FQNEAQ (reference sequence). This CDR3 region has 19 residues. This CDR3 is CASSPGTGGWNRMNTEAFF. The CDR3 bases are TGTGCCAGCAGCCCCGGGACAGGGGGCTGGAATCGAATGAACACTGAAGCTTTCTTT.

V usage is TRBV7-2 and J usage is TRBJ2-3; 12 nucleotides match TRBD2. Looked up from germline, CDR1 is SGHTA and CDR2 is FQGNSA. Germline trimming cut 0 bases from V and 6 bases from J; bases unmatched to any gene: 4. The CDR3 is 16 amino acids. Here the CDR3 DNA reads TGTGCCAGCAGCTTAGCGCTAGCGGGAGGGGCGGATACGCAGTATTTT. Its translation: CASSLALAGGADTQYF.

J is TRBJ2-7 and V is TRBV7-9, with D perhaps TRBD1 (6 bases). The germline V gene encodes CDR1 SEHNR and CDR2 FQNEAQ (reference sequence). V was cut by 1 base and J by 6 bases, with 10 bases left in between. The CDR3 contains 13 residues. As DNA, the CDR3 is TGTGCCAGCAGCTTAGGGACAGCAGGCGAGCAGTACTTC. This translates into CASSLGTAGEQYF.

J is TRBJ1-4 and V is TRBV5-1; D is perhaps TRBD1 (5 bases). The CDR3 covers 14 residues. Germline-derived CDR1 and CDR2 are SGHRS and YFSETQ. Trimming removed 4 bases from V and 1 base from J, with 8 bases in between. The CDR3 loop is CASSPGGTNEKLFF. The CDR3 region has the DNA TGCGCCAGCAGCCCGGGGGGAACTAATGAAAAACTGTTTTTT. The full variable domain, its missing parts supplied by reference TRBV5-1 and TRBJ1-4, is KAGVTQTPRYLIKTRGQQVTLSCSPISGHRSVSWYQQTPGQGLQFLFEYFSETQRNKGNFPGRFSGRQFSNSRSEMNVSTLELGDSALYLCASSPGGTNEKLFFGSGTQLSVL.

The V and J genes are TRBV5-4 and TRBJ1-1; a possible D gene is TRBD1 (6 bases). Trimming removed 4 bases at V and 6 bases at J, with 16 bases between. This CDR3 has 14 residues. Germline-derived CDR1 and CDR2 are SGHNT and YYREEE (reference sequence). The CDR3 loop is CASSREDRDAEAFF. Written as DNA, the CDR3 is TGTGCCAGCAGCCGAGAGGACAGAGACGCTGAAGCTTTCTTT.

This chain uses TRBV19 with TRBJ2-7; D perhaps matches TRBD2 (5 bases). Germline V gene data show CDR1 as LNHDA and CDR2 as SQIVND (reference sequence). The ends were cut back, 9 bases at V and 2 bases at J, with 14 bases in the middle. This CDR3 contains 13 residues. CDR3 sequence: CARMRAGTYEQYF. DNA of the CDR3: TGTGCCAGGATGCGGGCAGGTACCTACGAGCAGTACTTC.

This clone was seen just once. J is TRBJ2-7 and V is TRBV28, with D unresolved. The germline gives CDR1 MDHEN, CDR2 SYDVKM. Trimming left V 5 bases short and J 5 bases short, with 16 bases between. The CDR3 extends over 14 amino acids. The CDR3 DNA reads TGTGCCAGCAGTCCTCTCTTTGAAAGCCACGAGCAGTACTTC. It yields the protein CASSPLFESHEQYF. Looking up the rest from reference TRBV28 and TRBJ2-7 gives the full variable domain: DVKVTQSSRYLVKRTGEKVFLECVQDMDHENMFWYRQDPGLGLRLIYFSYDVKMKEKGDIPEGYSVSREKKERFSLILESASTNQTSMYLCASSPLFESHEQYFGPGTRLTVT.

J is TRBJ2-7 and V is TRBV9; 9 bases map to TRBD1. Germline lookup yields CDR1 SGDLS and CDR2 YYNGEE. The CDR3 runs to 14 residues. Unmatched junction bases numbered 8, after V lost 4 bases and J lost 6 bases. The CDR3 loop is CASSHETGGSEQYF. CDR3 sequence (DNA): TGTGCCAGCAGCCATGAGACAGGGGGAAGCGAGCAGTACTTC.

This clone appeared a single time. The CDR3 here is CASSRGGGITGELFF. CDR3 in DNA: TGTGCCAGCAGCCGCGGGGGTGGGATTACCGGGGAGCTGTTTTTT. The chain carries TRBV7-2 and TRBJ2-2, with 7 nucleotides matching TRBD2. V lost 5 bases to trimming and J lost 5 bases; unmatched junction nucleotides: 8. Germline lookup yields CDR1 SGHTA and CDR2 FQGNSA. The length of the CDR3 is 15 residues. The full variable domain, with the rest looked up from reference TRBV7-2 and TRBJ2-2, is GAGVSQSPSNKVTEKGKDVELRCDPISGHTALYWYRQSLGQGLEFLIYFQGNSAPDKSGLPSDRFSAERTGGSVSTLTIQRTQQEDSAVYLCASSRGGGITGELFFGEGSRLTVL.

The chain carries TRBV19 and TRBJ1-5; TRBD1 matches 8 bases. The CDR3 loop spans 15 amino acids. Germline CDR1 reads LNHDA; CDR2 reads SQIVND (reference sequence). J lost 3 bases, V lost 7 bases, and 8 bases had no gene match. CDR3 nucleotide sequence: TGTGCCAGTATCCCCAGGACAGGGAACAATCAGCCCCAGCATTTT. Amino acids: CASIPRTGNNQPQHF.

This sequence joins TRBV5-3 and TRBJ1-6; 7 nucleotides match TRBD1. TRBV5-3 belongs to the ORF category, with a function that is uncertain. CDR3 length: 17 amino acids. The V segment lost 2 bases and the J segment 8 bases; nucleotides outside the gene matches: 13. The CDR3 nucleotides are TGTGCCAGAAGCTTCACCGGGACAGAAAAGGGAGATTCACCCCTCCACTTT. As protein: CARSFTGTEKGDSPLHF.

The CDR3: CATSDPTQGEQFF. The CDR3 nucleotides read TGTGCCACCAGTGACCCCACGCAGGGGGAGCAGTTCTTC. The V call is TRBV24-1, the J call TRBJ2-1, with D tentatively TRBD1 (6 bases). Trimming cost V 4 bases and J 10 bases, with 13 bases left between them. The CDR3 is made up of 13 amino acids. Germline V CDR1 and CDR2: KGHDR, SFDVKD.

The chain joins TRBV19 to TRBJ1-3, with a possible D match to TRBD1 (6 bases). This CDR3 contains 15 residues. V lost 5 bases and J 0 bases, leaving 11 bases between the germline ends. Germline values: CDR1 LNHDA, CDR2 SQIVND (reference sequence). The CDR3 DNA follows: TGTGCCAGTAGTGTAACAGGGTTCTCTGGAAACACCATATATTTT. Residues: CASSVTGFSGNTIYF.

The rearrangement uses TRBV7-8 and TRBJ2-2; D unclear. This CDR3 contains 12 residues. Germline loops: CDR1 SGHVS, CDR2 FQNEAQ. The V and J ends lost 9 bases and 4 bases respectively, with 9 bases between them. The CDR3 here is CASRSPTGELFF. In nucleotides, the CDR3 is TGTGCCAGTCGGTCCCCCACCGGGGAGCTGTTTTTT.

This chain joins TRBV7-2 and TRBJ2-5; TRBD2 matches 9 bases. The V and J ends lost 5 bases and 3 bases, in that order; junction bases with no gene match: 7. The CDR3 contains 15 residues. Per the germline V gene, CDR1 is SGHTA and CDR2 is FQGNSA. In nucleotides, the CDR3 is TGTGCCAGCAGCATCCCTAGCGGGATCAAAGAGACCCAGTACTTC. It yields the protein CASSIPSGIKETQYF.

This sequence joins TRBV19 and TRBJ1-4; 11 bases fit TRBD1. Per germline, CDR1 LNHDA and CDR2 SQIVND (reference sequence). V dropped 1 base and J dropped 0; count of bases not matched to a gene: 4. The CDR3 covers 18 residues. CDR3 in amino acids: CASSIVRTGGPTNEKLFF. Here the CDR3 DNA reads TGTGCCAGTAGTATAGTAAGGACAGGGGGCCCAACTAATGAAAAACTGTTTTTT.

This clone was counted a single time. V and J are TRBV19 and TRBJ1-2; 7 bases fit TRBD1. Germline assignment: CDR1 LNHDA and CDR2 SQIVND (reference sequence). This CDR3 spans 15 amino acids. The V gene end was trimmed by 4 bases and the J gene end by 5 bases; junction bases not matched to a gene: 10. Here the CDR3 reads CASSKPSGTVYGYTF. CDR3 bases: TGTGCCAGTAGTAAGCCTTCCGGGACAGTTTATGGCTACACCTTC.

The CDR3 region has the DNA TGTGCCAGCAGCTACCCGGGACTAGCGGGAGACTCGTCGAGTGATGAGCAGTTCTTC. Its translation is CASSYPGLAGDSSSDEQFF. The chain recombines TRBV13 with TRBJ2-1; 14 bases agree with TRBD2. There are 19 residues in the CDR3. Germline V gene sequence: CDR1 PRHDT, CDR2 FYEKMQ (reference sequence). V was clipped by 4 bases and J by 8 bases; unmatched bases: 16.

CDR3 protein: CASSESTGYRSPLHF. Here the CDR3 DNA reads TGCGCCAGCAGTGAGTCGACAGGGTACAGGTCACCCCTCCACTTT. This sequence joins TRBV10-1 and TRBJ1-6; 7 nucleotides match TRBD1. The CDR3 sequence is 15 residues long. Germline-derived CDR1 and CDR2 are WNHNN and SYGVQD (reference sequence). The V and J ends lost 0 bases and 10 bases, in that order; junction bases with no gene match: 6.

Here the CDR3 reads CASRPSGAYEQYF. CDR3 nucleotide sequence: TGTGCCAGCAGACCCTCGGGAGCCTACGAGCAGTACTTC. V usage is TRBV6-5 and J usage is TRBJ2-7; tentative D call: TRBD2 (6 bases). This CDR3 is built from 13 residues. Germline V lookup: CDR1 MNHEY, CDR2 SVGAGI. V lost 6 bases and J 2 bases, leaving 11 bases between the germline ends.

The rearrangement joins TRBV7-9 to TRBJ2-7; D unresolved. This CDR3 comprises 12 residues. CDR1 SEHNR and CDR2 FQNEAQ come from the germline V gene (reference sequence). V lost 3 bases and J lost 2, with 5 bases in between. The CDR3 sequence is CASSFLTYEQYF. CDR3 nucleotides: TGTGCCAGCAGCTTCCTAACCTACGAGCAGTACTTC.

The CDR3 nucleotides are TGTGCCTGGGGGGTGACGTGGACAGGAGCAGGCTACACCTTC. Translating gives CAWGVTWTGAGYTF. The rearrangement links TRBV30 to TRBJ1-2; 7 bases are shared with TRBD1. The J segment lost 8 bases and the V segment lost 5 bases, leaving 14 bases of the junction unmatched. CDR1 is GTSNPN and CDR2 is SVGIG in the germline V gene (reference sequence). The CDR3 consists of 14 residues.

For the CDR3, the DNA is TGTGCCAGCAGCTTTTTGGGACTGACTAACACCGGGGAGCTGTTTTTT. Translated, it gives CASSFLGLTNTGELFF. The genes are TRBV7-2 and TRBJ2-2, with a tentative D call TRBD2 (6 bases). The CDR3 has 16 amino acids. Germline V gene lookup returns CDR1 SGHTA and CDR2 FQGNSA. V gave up 3 bases and J gave up 2 bases, with 13 bases separating them.

The CDR3 region has the DNA TGTGCCACCAGTGACTCCGGGACAACAACCGGGGAGCTGTTTTTT. It yields the protein CATSDSGTTTGELFF. The chain recombines TRBV24-1 with TRBJ2-2, with D possibly TRBD1 on 6 matching bases. Trimming pared 4 bases from V and 5 bases from J, leaving 13 bases between. The CDR3 extends over 15 amino acids. Germline CDR1 reads KGHDR; CDR2 reads SFDVKD.